The 18 T cell receptor beta chains given below trace back to one sample, sequenced in a study of vaccination and CD4 T cells after COVID-19 (dated by TCRdb to about 2022). What this sample's treatment or condition label stands for: approximately nine-day PBMC culture with coronavirus spike peptide pools or control peptides (ViraFEST assay). Receptors were amplified or captured by PCR. TCRdb records Illumina iSeq 100 as the sequencer. TCR sequencing of DNA from cultured CD4+ T cells used the Oncomine TCR Beta short-read assay at the Johns Hopkins FTIC core. TCRdb ran its own pipeline on the public reads, namely fastp trimming at Q25 and MiXCR clone calling, and kept in-frame beta chains. Entries are consolidated by CDR3 protein sequence, retaining the most common genes and DNA. For this sample the table gives under 15,000 distinct CDR3 sequences, of which approximately 46% were detected only once. In total, the top ten clones hold more than 6% of the sample.

Their target antigens are unknown. The sample was CD4+ T cells from blood, cultured in vitro. The receptors come from a human donor who had recovered from COVID-19.

This chain joins TRBV20-1 and TRBJ1-6; D uncertain. The CDR3 runs to 15 residues. Germline values: CDR1 DFQATT, CDR2 SNEGSKA (reference sequence). V gave up 1 base and J gave up 3 bases, with 10 bases separating them. The CDR3 here is CSARADGSYNSPLHF. The CDR3 bases are TGCAGTGCTAGAGCGGACGGCAGCTATAATTCACCCCTCCACTTT.

The V gene is TRBV11-2, the J gene TRBJ2-7; D is unresolved. This CDR3 comprises 14 residues. Trimming took 0 bases from V and 2 from J, leaving 8 bases between them. The germline CDR1 and CDR2 sequences are SGHAT and FQNNGV. CDR3 protein: CASSLDPRPYEQYF. The DNA for the CDR3 is TGTGCCAGCAGCTTAGATCCCCGCCCCTACGAGCAGTACTTC.

By share, this clonotype counts as medium-sized. J is TRBJ1-2 and V is TRBV6-2 or TRBV6-3, with no clear D. Between the trimmed V and J ends, which lost 3 bases and 1 base, there was a span of 6 bases. This CDR3 comprises 13 residues. Per the germline V gene, CDR1 is MNHEY and CDR2 is SVGEGT. Here the CDR3 reads CASSYEGNYGYTF. In DNA, the CDR3 is TGTGCCAGCAGTTATGAGGGTAACTATGGCTACACCTTC.

The V call is TRBV30, the J call TRBJ2-1, with 13 positions matching TRBD2. The CDR3 sequence is 16 residues long. CDR1 and CDR2 (germline): GTSNPN, SVGIG (reference sequence). After removal of 5 bases from V and 0 bases from J, the junction contained 4 bases not matched to a gene. The CDR3 DNA is TGTGCCTGGGGCGGACTAGCGGGGGTCTCCTACAATGAGCAGTTCTTC. It codes for CAWGGLAGVSYNEQFF.

A few counts support this clonotype. This chain joins TRBV7-8 and TRBJ2-2, with D possibly being TRBD2 (5 bases). The germline V gene has CDR1 SGHVS and CDR2 FQNEAQ. This CDR3 region has 13 residues. Deletions cut 3 bases from V and 5 bases from J, with 7 bases between. CDR3 residues: CASSFRGTGELFF. The DNA of the CDR3 is TGTGCCAGCAGCTTTCGAGGGACCGGGGAGCTGTTTTTT.

This chain links TRBV27 with TRBJ1-2; D gene ambiguous. The length of the CDR3 is 15 residues. Germline V lookup: CDR1 MNHEY, CDR2 SMNVEV (reference sequence). The V end lost 4 bases, the J end lost 2 bases, and 14 bases lay between the germline ends. CDR3 amino acids: CASSSPTGGNYGYTF. CDR3 DNA: TGTGCCAGCAGTTCCCCCACCGGAGGGAACTATGGCTACACCTTC.

This chain uses TRBV12-3 or TRBV12-4 with TRBJ2-2; D unclear. Trimming removed 5 bases at V and 5 bases at J, with 9 bases between. CDR3 length: 13 amino acids. CDR3 in amino acids: CASSLRLTGELFF. CDR3 bases: TGTGCCAGCAGTCTCAGGTTGACCGGGGAGCTGTTTTTT.

The V gene is TRBV5-1, the J gene TRBJ1-1; D remains unclear. CDR3 length: 14 residues. V shed 0 bases and J shed 5 bases, with 11 bases lying between them. CDR1 SGHRS and CDR2 YFSETQ come from the germline V gene. CDR3 DNA sequence: TGCGCCAGCAGCTTGGTGCCCCCTCAGACTGAAGCTTTCTTT. It yields the protein CASSLVPPQTEAFF.

This clonotype has just a few counts. The V call is TRBV6-5, the J call TRBJ1-2; tentatively, D is TRBD1 (5 bases). Looked up from germline, CDR1 is MNHEY and CDR2 is SVGAGI. CDR3 length: 15 amino acids. The V and J ends lost 0 bases and 7 bases respectively, with 15 bases between them. CDR3 DNA: TGTGCCAGCAGTTACTCGATTTCGCAGGGTGTTGGCTACACCTTC. Protein: CASSYSISQGVGYTF.

The chain carries TRBV7-2 and TRBJ2-7; D gene uncertain. This CDR3 region has 14 residues. Germline V gives CDR1 SGHTA, CDR2 FQGNSA. The V end lost 0 bases, the J end lost 2 bases, and 8 bases lay between the germline ends. The CDR3 nucleotides are TGTGCCAGCAGCTTAGCTTACAGAGCCTACGAGCAGTACTTC. This encodes CASSLAYRAYEQYF.

The chain links TRBV20-1 to TRBJ2-7, with 9 nucleotides matching TRBD1. V lost 3 bases, J lost 4 bases, and 10 bases stayed unmatched. CDR1 is DFQATT, CDR2 SNEGSKA, per germline (reference sequence). There are 15 residues in the CDR3. CDR3 loop: CSASKGTGREYEQYF. DNA for the CDR3: TGCAGTGCTAGTAAGGGGACAGGGAGGGAATACGAGCAGTACTTC.

In nucleotides, the CDR3 is TGTGCCAGCAGGGTCCGCTCCTATAATTCACCCCTCCACTTT. Its translation: CASRVRSYNSPLHF. V gene TRBV6-1 combines with J gene TRBJ1-6, with no clear D. Germline assignment: CDR1 MNHNS and CDR2 SASEGT. Trimming left V 6 bases short and J 0 bases short, with 6 bases between. CDR3 length: 14 amino acids.

The chain has TRBV4-3 and TRBJ2-2; tentative D call: TRBD1 (5 bases). Trimming took off 1 base at V and 5 bases at J, with 8 bases between the two ends. CDR1 is LGHNA and CDR2 is YSLEER in the germline V gene. This CDR3 region has 14 residues. CDR3 loop: CASSQVGATGELFF. CDR3 DNA: TGCGCCAGCAGCCAAGTAGGGGCGACCGGGGAGCTGTTTTTT.

This clonotype appeared once. The gene calls are TRBV28 and TRBJ2-7; D is unresolved. Trimming removed 5 bases from V and 3 bases from J, with 14 bases in between. Looked up from germline, CDR1 is MDHEN and CDR2 is SYDVKM. The CDR3 runs to 14 residues. The DNA of the CDR3 is TGTGCCAGCAGTCCTCCCCCCCAGCTCTACGAGCAGTACTTC. This encodes CASSPPPQLYEQYF.

This clonotype has a handful of counts. V and J are TRBV11-3 and TRBJ2-3; D is uncertain. CDR3 length: 14 amino acids. Germline V lookup: CDR1 SGHNT, CDR2 YENEEA. The V end was cut by 1 base, the J end by 2 bases, with 7 bases between. CDR3 nucleotides: TGTGCCAGCAGCTTAGGGCAGAACACAGATACGCAGTATTTT. As protein: CASSLGQNTDTQYF.

The V call is TRBV7-8, the J call TRBJ2-2; tentative D call: TRBD1 (6 bases). The V and J ends lost 5 bases and 4 bases respectively, with 8 bases between them. The CDR3 sequence is 13 residues long. From germline, CDR1 is SGHVS and CDR2 FQNEAQ. The CDR3: CASSRTVTGELFF. The CDR3 DNA reads as TGTGCCAGCAGCCGGACAGTCACCGGGGAGCTGTTTTTT.

This clonotype turned up a few times. This sequence joins TRBV6-5 and TRBJ1-1; D perhaps matches TRBD1 (5 bases). Germline V gene sequence: CDR1 MNHEY, CDR2 SVGAGI. Trimming left V 2 bases short and J 1 base short, with 11 bases between. This CDR3 contains 15 residues. The CDR3 DNA sequence: TGTGCCAGCAGTTACGATTGGGGGGGGAACACTGAAGCTTTCTTT. Its translation: CASSYDWGGNTEAFF.

Only a few counts were recorded for this clonotype. The J gene is TRBJ1-6, the V gene TRBV30; perhaps TRBD1 as D (6 bases). V was trimmed by 1 base and J by 7 bases, leaving 20 bases between them. The CDR3 runs to 17 residues. Germline assignment: CDR1 GTSNPN and CDR2 SVGIG (reference sequence). For the CDR3, the DNA is TGTGCCTGGAGTGCAAACCGGGGACCAGGGGCGAATTCACCCCTCCACTTT. This gives the protein CAWSANRGPGANSPLHF.